These T cell receptor beta chains were read from a single sample in a study of follicular helper T cells after annual influenza vaccination. Using immunoSEQ multiplex PCR, the repertoire was profiled, and TCRdb retains in-frame clones only, with some absent. The sample yields about 15,000 clones, roughly 80% seen once. The sample consisted of CXCR5+ CD38- circulating T follicular helper cells from blood, taken 7 days after influenza vaccination. The receptors stem from an adult who received the influenza vaccine. Both conserved end residues are part of each CDR3. Fields, in order: V gene, J gene, clone size, D gene, CDR3 protein. A D gene is named only where the DNA matches it firmly. Only part of the rows carry a size: once, few, many, or a class if the clone is expanded.

>TRBV28|TRBJ2-7|.|TRBD1
CASSRTGDTYEQYF
>TRBV30|TRBJ1-6|once|.
CAWSVFGSSYNSPLHF
>TRBV11-2|TRBJ1-1|few|.
CASSSWESTEAFF
>TRBV2|TRBJ2-6|once|.
CASSPSSGANVLTF
>TRBV18|TRBJ2-7|.|TRBD2
CASSPGLAGDEQYF
>TRBV7-2|TRBJ2-5|.|.
CASRLGLRETQYF
>TRBV15|TRBJ1-2|.|.
CATSRDQGAVPYGYTF
>TRBV5-1|TRBJ2-1|few|TRBD2
CASSPGTTNEQFF
>TRBV5-1|TRBJ2-3|once|.
CASGSIQGSYRDTQYF
>TRBV6-1|TRBJ1-1|.|TRBD1
CATQIGQGRTGAFF
>TRBV6-5|TRBJ1-1|few|.
CASSRQLNTEAFF
>TRBV10-3|TRBJ2-7|.|.
CAIKAVGPYYEQYF
>TRBV5-1|TRBJ1-4|.|TRBD1
CASKTTGTDNEKLFF
>TRBV18|TRBJ1-5|.|.
CASSQSGAGGNQPQHF
>TRBV2|TRBJ1-4|.|.
CASTRQPEKLFF
>TRBV10-3|TRBJ2-7|.|.
CAISGPVGGSGEQYF
>TRBV15|TRBJ1-2|few|.
CATSTPNKGDPYGYTF
>TRBV19|TRBJ2-1|few|.
CASSIVQGGYNEQFF
>TRBV7-9|TRBJ1-3|few|.
CASSSGRDSGNTIYF
>TRBV28|TRBJ2-7|.|.
CASSFPGQSYEQYF
>TRBV2|TRBJ2-7|.|.
CASSENLPFREQYF
>TRBV7-2|TRBJ1-2|.|.
CASRGDSNYGYTF
>TRBV2|TRBJ2-7|.|.
CASKARAYEQYF
>TRBV2|TRBJ2-7|once|TRBD2
CASSGAGVIYEQYF
>TRBV30|TRBJ2-2|once|.
CAWSVLSSHLNTGELFF
>TRBV10-3|TRBJ2-1|once|TRBD1
CAISESGGEGYEQFF
>TRBV4-2|TRBJ1-4|few|.
CASSQSVSASNEKLFF
>TRBV5-6|TRBJ1-5|.|TRBD1
CASSRSDRGHNQPQHF
>TRBV30|TRBJ2-2|.|.
CAWSAGSTNTGELFF
>TRBV6-5|TRBJ2-1|.|TRBD2
CASSPSGGKRGEQFF
>TRBV4-2|TRBJ2-3|.|TRBD2
CASTQGGGSTDTQYF
>TRBV27|TRBJ2-3|.|TRBD1
CASRKRQGDHTQYF
>TRBV10-3|TRBJ1-6|few|TRBD1
CATQGDTGSPLHF
>TRBV7-2|TRBJ2-1|.|TRBD2
CASSSGLAGGNEQFF
>TRBV23-1|TRBJ1-4|.|TRBD1
CASSQFLDRVWGNEKLFF
>TRBV11-2|TRBJ1-1|.|.
CASSPRQNTEAFF
>TRBV2|TRBJ1-2|.|.
CASSLANDGYTF
>TRBV6-4|TRBJ1-6|.|.
CASSYSYNSPLHF
>TRBV6-5|TRBJ1-4|.|TRBD1
CASSRTGGREKLFF
>TRBV11-2|TRBJ1-1|.|TRBD1
CASSAWVGTGVEAFF
>TRBV5-1|TRBJ2-1|.|TRBD2
CASSLASGVLNEQFF
>TRBV6-1|TRBJ2-1|few|.
CASGLQGYEQFF
>TRBV5-1|TRBJ2-5|.|.
CASSQVTQSTETQYF
>TRBV6-5|TRBJ1-4|.|TRBD1
CASSTGQASGEKLFF
>TRBV6-1|TRBJ2-7|once|.
CASSPGQETSEQYF
>TRBV28|TRBJ2-7|.|TRBD1
CASSQTGSSYEQYF
>TRBV15|TRBJ2-6|once|.
CATSSGQQSGANVLTF
>TRBV5-8|TRBJ2-1|.|TRBD2
CASTIMGGRSFYNEQFF
>TRBV29-1|TRBJ2-1|few|.
CSAGTALAFLGNEQFF
>TRBV10-2|TRBJ1-6|once|TRBD1
CASRGGRYSPLHF
>TRBV5-1|TRBJ2-5|.|TRBD1
CASSYGQGQETQYF
>TRBV19|TRBJ1-5|few|TRBD1
CATQPLDRRNQPQHF
>TRBV7-9|TRBJ2-7|.|TRBD1
CASSNRQGGYEQYF